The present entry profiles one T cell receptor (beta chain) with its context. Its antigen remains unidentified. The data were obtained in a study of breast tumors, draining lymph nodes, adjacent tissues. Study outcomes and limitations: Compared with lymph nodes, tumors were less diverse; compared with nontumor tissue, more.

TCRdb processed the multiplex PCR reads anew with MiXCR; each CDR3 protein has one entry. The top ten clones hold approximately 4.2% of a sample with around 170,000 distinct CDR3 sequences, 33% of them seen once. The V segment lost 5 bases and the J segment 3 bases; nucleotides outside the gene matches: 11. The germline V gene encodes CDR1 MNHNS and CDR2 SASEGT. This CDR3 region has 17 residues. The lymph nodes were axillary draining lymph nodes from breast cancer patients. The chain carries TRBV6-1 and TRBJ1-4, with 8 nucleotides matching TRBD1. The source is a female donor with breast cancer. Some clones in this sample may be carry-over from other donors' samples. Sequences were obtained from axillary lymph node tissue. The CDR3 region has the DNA TGTGCCAGCAGTCAAGTTGGACAGGGAGCAGCTAATGAAAAACTGTTTTTT. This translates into CASSQVGQGAANEKLFF.